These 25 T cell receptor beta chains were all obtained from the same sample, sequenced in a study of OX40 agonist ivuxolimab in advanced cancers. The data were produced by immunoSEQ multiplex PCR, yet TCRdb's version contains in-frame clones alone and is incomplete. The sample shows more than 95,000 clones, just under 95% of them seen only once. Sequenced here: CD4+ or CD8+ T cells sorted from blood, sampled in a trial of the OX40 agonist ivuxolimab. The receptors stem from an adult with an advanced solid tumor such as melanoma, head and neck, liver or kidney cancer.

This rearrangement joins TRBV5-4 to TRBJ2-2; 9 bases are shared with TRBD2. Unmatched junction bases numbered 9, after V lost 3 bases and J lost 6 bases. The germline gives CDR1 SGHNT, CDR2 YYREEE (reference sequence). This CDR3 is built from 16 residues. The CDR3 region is CASSSGTSGYPGELFF. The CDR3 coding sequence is TGTGCCAGCAGCTCCGGAACTAGCGGGTATCCCGGGGAGCTGTTTTTT.

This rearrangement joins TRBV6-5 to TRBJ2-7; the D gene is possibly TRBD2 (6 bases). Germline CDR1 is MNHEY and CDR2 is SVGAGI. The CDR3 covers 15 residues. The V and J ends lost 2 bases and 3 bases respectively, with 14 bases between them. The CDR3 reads CASSYLPWGGYEQYF. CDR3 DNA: TGTGCCAGCAGTTACCTCCCCTGGGGAGGCTACGAGCAGTACTTC.

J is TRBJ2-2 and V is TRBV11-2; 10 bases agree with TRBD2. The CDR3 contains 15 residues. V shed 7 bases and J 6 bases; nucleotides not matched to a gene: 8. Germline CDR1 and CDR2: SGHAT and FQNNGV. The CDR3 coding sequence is TGTGCCAGCACCATGTTAGCGGGAGGCGCCGGGGAGCTGTTTTTT. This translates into CASTMLAGGAGELFF.

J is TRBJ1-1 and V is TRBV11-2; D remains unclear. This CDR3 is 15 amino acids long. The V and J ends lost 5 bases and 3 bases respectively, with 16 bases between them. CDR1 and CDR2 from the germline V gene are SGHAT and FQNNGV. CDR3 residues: CASSPYRGSYTEAFF. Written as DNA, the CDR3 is TGTGCCAGCAGCCCATACCGGGGATCGTACACTGAAGCTTTCTTT.

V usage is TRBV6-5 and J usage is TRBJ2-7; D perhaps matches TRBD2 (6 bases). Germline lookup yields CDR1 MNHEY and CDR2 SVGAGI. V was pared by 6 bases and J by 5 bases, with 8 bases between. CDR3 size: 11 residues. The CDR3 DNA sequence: TGTGCCAGCAGAGGAGGGGACGAGCAGTACTTC. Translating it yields CASRGGDEQYF.

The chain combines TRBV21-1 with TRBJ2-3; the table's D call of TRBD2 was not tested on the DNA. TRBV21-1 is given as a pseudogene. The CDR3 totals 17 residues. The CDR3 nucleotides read TGTGCCAGCAGCAAAGACCCCAGCGGTCAGGGCACAGATACGCAGTATTTT. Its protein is CASSKDPSGQGTDTQYF.

CDR3 coding DNA: TGTGCCAGCAGCCATCGACAGGGGGTATACAATGAGCAGTTCTTC. Translation: CASSHRQGVYNEQFF. This rearrangement joins TRBV5-4 to TRBJ2-1; 9 bases line up with TRBD1. V gave up 4 bases and J gave up 4 bases; unmatched junction bases: 6. The germline CDR1 and CDR2 sequences are SGHNT and YYREEE (reference sequence). This CDR3 contains 15 residues.

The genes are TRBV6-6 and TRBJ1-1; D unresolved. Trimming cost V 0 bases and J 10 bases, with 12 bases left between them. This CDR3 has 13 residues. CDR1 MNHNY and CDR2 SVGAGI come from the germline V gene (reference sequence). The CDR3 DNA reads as TGTGCCAGCAGTTACTCCGGGGTAGATGGAGCTTTCTTT. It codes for CASSYSGVDGAFF.

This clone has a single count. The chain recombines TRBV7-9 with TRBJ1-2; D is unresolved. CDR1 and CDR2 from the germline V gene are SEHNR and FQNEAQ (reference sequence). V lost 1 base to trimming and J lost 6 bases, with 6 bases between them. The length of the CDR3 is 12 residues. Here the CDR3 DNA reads TGTGCCAGCAGCTTAGATCTGGATGGCTACACCTTC. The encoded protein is CASSLDLDGYTF.

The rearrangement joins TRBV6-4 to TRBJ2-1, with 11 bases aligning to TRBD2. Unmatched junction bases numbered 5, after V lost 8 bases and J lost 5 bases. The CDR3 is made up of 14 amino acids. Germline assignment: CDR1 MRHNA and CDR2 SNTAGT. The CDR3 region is CASGRLAGHNEQFF. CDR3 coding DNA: TGTGCCAGCGGCAGACTAGCGGGACACAATGAGCAGTTCTTC.

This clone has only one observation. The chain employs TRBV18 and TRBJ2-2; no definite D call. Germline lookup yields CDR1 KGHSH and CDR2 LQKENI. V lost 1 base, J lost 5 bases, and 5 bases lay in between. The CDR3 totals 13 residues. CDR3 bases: TGTGCCAGCTCACCACAGGGAACCGGGGAGCTGTTTTTT. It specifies CASSPQGTGELFF.

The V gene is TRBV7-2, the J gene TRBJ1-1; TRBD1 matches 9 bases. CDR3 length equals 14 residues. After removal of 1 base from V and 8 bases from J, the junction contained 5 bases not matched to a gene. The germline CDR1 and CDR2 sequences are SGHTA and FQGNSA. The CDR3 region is CASSLVVGQGEAFF. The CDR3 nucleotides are TGTGCCAGCAGCTTAGTGGTGGGACAGGGAGAAGCTTTCTTT.

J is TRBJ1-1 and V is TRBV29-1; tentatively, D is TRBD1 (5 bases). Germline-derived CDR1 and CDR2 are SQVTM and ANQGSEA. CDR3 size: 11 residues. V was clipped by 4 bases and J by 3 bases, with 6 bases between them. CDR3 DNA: TGCAGCGTTGTCAGGGACACTGAAGCTTTCTTT. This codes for CSVVRDTEAFF.

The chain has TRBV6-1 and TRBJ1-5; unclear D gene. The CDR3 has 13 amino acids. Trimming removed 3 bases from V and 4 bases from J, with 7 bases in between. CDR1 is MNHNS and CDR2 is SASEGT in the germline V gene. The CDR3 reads CASSETDNQPQHF. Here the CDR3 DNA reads TGTGCCAGCAGTGAGACCGATAATCAGCCCCAGCATTTT.

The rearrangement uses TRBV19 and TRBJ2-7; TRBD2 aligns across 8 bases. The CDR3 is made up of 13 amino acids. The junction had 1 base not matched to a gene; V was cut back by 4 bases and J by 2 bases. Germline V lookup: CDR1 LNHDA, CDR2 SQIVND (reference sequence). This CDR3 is CASSRAGAYEQYF. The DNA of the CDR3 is TGTGCCAGTAGTAGAGCGGGAGCCTACGAGCAGTACTTC. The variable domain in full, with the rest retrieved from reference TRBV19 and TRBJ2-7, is DGGITQSPKYLFRKEGQNVTLSCEQNLNHDAMYWYRQDPGQGLRLIYYSQIVNDFQKGDIAEGYSVSREKKESFPLTVTSAQKNPTAFYLCASSRAGAYEQYFGPGTRLTVT.

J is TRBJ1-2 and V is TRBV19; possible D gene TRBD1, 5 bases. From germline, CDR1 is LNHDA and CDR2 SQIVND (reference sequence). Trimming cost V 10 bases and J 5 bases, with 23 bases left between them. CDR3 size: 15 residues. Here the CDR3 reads CATQTTGGGRYGYTF. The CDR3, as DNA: TGTGCCACTCAAACTACCGGGGGGGGAAGATATGGCTACACCTTC.

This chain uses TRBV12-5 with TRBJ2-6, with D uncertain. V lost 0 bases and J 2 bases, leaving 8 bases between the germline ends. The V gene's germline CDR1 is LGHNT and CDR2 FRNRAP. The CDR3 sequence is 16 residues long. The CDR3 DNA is TGTGCTAGTGGTTTGGTACAAGGAACTGGGGCCAACGTCCTGACTTTC. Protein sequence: CASGLVQGTGANVLTF.

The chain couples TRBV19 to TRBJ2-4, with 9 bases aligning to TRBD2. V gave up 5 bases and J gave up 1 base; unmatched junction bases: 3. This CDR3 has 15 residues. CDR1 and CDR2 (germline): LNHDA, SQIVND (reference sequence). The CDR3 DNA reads TGTGCCAGTAGTGTGCTAGCGGGGGCCAAAAACATTCAGTACTTC. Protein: CASSVLAGAKNIQYF.

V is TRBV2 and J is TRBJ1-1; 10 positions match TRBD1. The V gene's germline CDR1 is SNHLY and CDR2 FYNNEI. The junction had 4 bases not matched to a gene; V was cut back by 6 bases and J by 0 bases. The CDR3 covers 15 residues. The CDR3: CASRGTGAMNTEAFF. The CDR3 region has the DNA TGTGCCAGCAGAGGGACAGGGGCCATGAACACTGAAGCTTTCTTT.

The CDR3 loop is CASSLNLQVRVPGEQYF. The CDR3 coding sequence is TGTGCCAGCAGCTTGAACTTACAGGTTCGAGTCCCCGGCGAGCAGTACTTC. This rearrangement joins TRBV5-8 to TRBJ2-7; tentative D call: TRBD1 (5 bases). Trimming took off 1 base at V and 6 bases at J, with 23 bases between the two ends. Germline lookup yields CDR1 SGHTS and CDR2 YDEGEE. CDR3 length: 17 amino acids.

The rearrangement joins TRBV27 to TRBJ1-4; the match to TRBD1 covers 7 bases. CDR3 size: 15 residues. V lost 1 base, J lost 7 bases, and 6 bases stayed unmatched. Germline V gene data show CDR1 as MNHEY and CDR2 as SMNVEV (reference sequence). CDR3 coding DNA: TGTGCCAGCAGTTTATTAGGGGGCCTCGGTGAAAAACTGTTTTTT. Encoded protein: CASSLLGGLGEKLFF.

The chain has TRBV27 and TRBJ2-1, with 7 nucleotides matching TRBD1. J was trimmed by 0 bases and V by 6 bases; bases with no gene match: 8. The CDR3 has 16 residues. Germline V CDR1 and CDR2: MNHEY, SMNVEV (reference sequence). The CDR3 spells CASRKWAGGSYNEQFF. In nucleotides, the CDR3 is TGTGCCAGCAGAAAGTGGGCAGGGGGCTCCTACAATGAGCAGTTCTTC.

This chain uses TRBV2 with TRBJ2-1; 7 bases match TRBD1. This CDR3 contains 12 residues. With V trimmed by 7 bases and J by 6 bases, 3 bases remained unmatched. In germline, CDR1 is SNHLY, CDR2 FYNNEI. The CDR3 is CASKRDSNEQFF. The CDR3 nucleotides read TGTGCCAGCAAGAGGGACAGCAATGAGCAGTTCTTC.

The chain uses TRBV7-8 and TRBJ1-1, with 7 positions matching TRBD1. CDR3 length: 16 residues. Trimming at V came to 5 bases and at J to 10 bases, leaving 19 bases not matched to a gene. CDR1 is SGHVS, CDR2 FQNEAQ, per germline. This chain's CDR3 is CASSARSGQGGSGAFF. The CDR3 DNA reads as TGTGCCAGCAGCGCCCGGTCGGGCCAGGGGGGTAGCGGAGCTTTCTTT.

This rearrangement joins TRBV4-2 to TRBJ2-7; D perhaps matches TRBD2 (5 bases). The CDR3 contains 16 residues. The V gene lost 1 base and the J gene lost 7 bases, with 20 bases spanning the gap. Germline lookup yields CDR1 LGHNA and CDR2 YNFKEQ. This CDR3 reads CASSQGQDFPVGEQYF. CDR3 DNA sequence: TGTGCCAGCAGCCAAGGCCAGGACTTCCCCGTCGGTGAGCAGTACTTC.